The 30 T cell receptor beta chains below come from one sample, sequenced in a study of CD8 T cells in ankylosing spondylitis. Using its own MiXCR run on the 5' RACE reads, TCRdb lists one record per CDR3 protein. The sample has 200,000 to 250,000 distinct CDR3 sequences; roughly a tenth are singletons. The material sequenced was blood, either unsorted or a sorted T cell fraction (not recorded which). The receptors here all came from a male donor with ankylosing spondylitis or in good health (not recorded which).

This clonotype occurred many times. The chain employs TRBV10-3 and TRBJ2-3; D might be TRBD1 (5 bases). The V end was cut by 2 bases, the J end by 0 bases, with 6 bases between. In germline, CDR1 is ENHRY, CDR2 SYGVKD. This CDR3 comprises 14 residues. CDR3 loop: CAISERGSTDTQYF. The CDR3 nucleotides read TGTGCCATCAGTGAGAGGGGAAGCACAGATACGCAGTATTTT.

This clonotype was found many times. As DNA, the CDR3 is TGCAGTGCTGGAAAGATTAGCGGGCTCTACAATGAGCAGTTCTTC. Translation: CSAGKISGLYNEQFF. This chain uses TRBV20-1 with TRBJ2-1; TRBD2 matches at 7 bases. There are 15 residues in the CDR3. J lost 3 bases, V lost 5 bases, and 10 bases had no gene match. Per germline, CDR1 DFQATT and CDR2 SNEGSKA (reference sequence).

Details on this clonotype: Just one base apart from a much larger clone, this may be a read error. This chain links TRBV29-1 with TRBJ1-4; a possible D gene is TRBD1 (5 bases). Germline CDR1 is SQVTM and CDR2 is ANQGSEA. The CDR3 runs 14 residues. The CDR3 sequence is CSVERVGEGEKLSF. In nucleotides, the CDR3 is TGCAGCGTTGAAAGGGTAGGGGAGGGAGAAAAACTGTCTTTT.

This clonotype was seen at least ten times. CDR3 in amino acids: CSAGLFDRDTQYF. CDR3 sequence (DNA): TGCAGTGCGGGCCTTTTCGATCGGGATACGCAGTATTTT. The chain uses TRBV20-1 and TRBJ2-3; D is ambiguous. Germline CDR1 DFQATT, CDR2 SNEGSKA (reference sequence). Trimming left V 6 bases short and J 6 bases short, with 16 bases between. The CDR3 is 13 amino acids.

This clonotype was recorded a few times. The chain combines TRBV12-3 or TRBV12-4 with TRBJ1-2; D is unresolved. The CDR3 extends over 14 amino acids. V was cut by 3 bases and J by 4 bases, with 12 bases left in between. The chain's CDR3 is CASSFLRQAYGYTF. CDR3 coding DNA: TGTGCCAGCAGTTTTTTACGGCAGGCCTATGGCTACACCTTC.

This chain links TRBV20-1 with TRBJ2-7; 7 positions match TRBD1. The germline V gene encodes CDR1 DFQATT and CDR2 SNEGSKA (reference sequence). Unmatched junction bases numbered 12, after V lost 6 bases and J lost 4 bases. The CDR3 length is 14 residues. The CDR3 nucleotides read TGCAGTGCCACCGCCGACAGGGCGAGGTACGAGCAGTACTTC. Protein: CSATADRARYEQYF.

This clonotype was picked up many times. The V gene is TRBV20-1, the J gene TRBJ1-3, with TRBD1 as a possible D gene (5 bases). V dropped 6 bases and J dropped 2 bases, with 20 bases sitting between them. The CDR3 has 16 residues. The germline V gene encodes CDR1 DFQATT and CDR2 SNEGSKA (reference sequence). CDR3 protein: CSATTEFLPPGNTIYF. The CDR3 DNA is TGCAGTGCGACGACAGAGTTCCTTCCCCCTGGAAACACCATATATTTT.

V and J are TRBV19 and TRBJ2-1, with TRBD2 matching 9 bases. Germline CDR1 LNHDA, CDR2 SQIVND (reference sequence). The CDR3 runs 15 residues. The V and J ends lost 1 base and 7 bases, in that order; junction bases with no gene match: 5. CDR3 sequence reads: CASSIGGGGGNEQFF. The DNA for the CDR3 is TGTGCCAGTAGTATAGGCGGGGGGGGTGGGAATGAGCAGTTCTTC.

On this clonotype itself: A read error may explain this, as a much larger clone is one base away. The CDR3 loop reads CASSAGTLSGELFF. In DNA form, the CDR3 reads TGTGCCAGCAGCGCCGGGACCCTCTCCGGGGAGCTGTTTTTT. The rearrangement joins TRBV13 to TRBJ2-2; D assignment may be TRBD1 or TRBD2 (5 bases each). Germline values: CDR1 PRHDT, CDR2 FYEKMQ (reference sequence). The CDR3 has 14 amino acids. V was cut by 5 bases and J by 6 bases, with 13 bases left in between.

This chain links TRBV5-6 with TRBJ1-1; the D is unclear. This CDR3 is 13 amino acids long. Germline CDR1 is SGHDT and CDR2 is YYEEEE. The ends were cut back, 3 bases at V and 6 bases at J, with 12 bases in the middle. CDR3 loop: CASSYTIGAEAFF. CDR3 DNA: TGTGCCAGCAGCTACACTATTGGGGCTGAAGCTTTCTTT.

The chain employs TRBV12-3 or TRBV12-4 and TRBJ2-5; D is perhaps TRBD2 (6 bases). The V and J ends lost 5 bases and 0 bases respectively, with 13 bases between them. The CDR3 length is 15 residues. The CDR3 is CASSRDSGDQETQYF. CDR3 nucleotide sequence: TGTGCCAGCAGTCGGGACTCCGGGGACCAAGAGACCCAGTACTTC.

V is TRBV28 and J is TRBJ1-5, with D maybe TRBD1 (5 bases). The CDR3 length is 15 residues. Germline V gene lookup returns CDR1 MDHEN and CDR2 SYDVKM. Trimming pared 4 bases from V and 2 bases from J, leaving 12 bases between. CDR3 nucleotide sequence: TGTGCCAGCAGTTCAACCGTCAGGGGCAATCAGCCCCAGCATTTT. Translating it yields CASSSTVRGNQPQHF.

This clonotype came up many times. V gene TRBV15 combines with J gene TRBJ2-6; D not resolved. The germline gives CDR1 LNHNV, CDR2 YYDKDF (reference sequence). The CDR3 loop spans 16 amino acids. V was cut by 0 bases and J by 0 bases, with 6 bases left in between. As DNA, the CDR3 is TGTGCCACCAGCAGAGAGTCTAACTCTGGGGCCAACGTCCTGACTTTC. Residues: CATSRESNSGANVLTF.

This clonotype was recorded many times. The rearrangement joins TRBV29-1 to TRBJ2-2, with TRBD1 identical over 7 bases. The ends lost 5 bases at V and 0 bases at J; junction bases unmatched: 12. Per the germline V gene, CDR1 is SQVTM and CDR2 is ANQGSEA. This CDR3 region has 17 residues. The CDR3 sequence is CSVRGTASDANTGELFF. The CDR3 DNA sequence: TGCAGCGTTCGAGGGACAGCCTCTGACGCGAACACCGGGGAGCTGTTTTTT.

This clonotype was recorded a few times. The chain joins TRBV12-3 or TRBV12-4 to TRBJ2-5; D is undetermined. Trimming pared 2 bases from V and 2 bases from J, leaving 9 bases between. The CDR3 has 14 residues. The chain's CDR3 is CASSLRQIQETQYF. As DNA, the CDR3 is TGTGCCAGCAGTTTAAGGCAGATACAAGAGACCCAGTACTTC.

This clonotype was recorded at least ten times. The chain carries TRBV12-3 or TRBV12-4 and TRBJ2-1; D possibly corresponds to TRBD1 (5 bases). The CDR3 consists of 15 residues. V was pared by 4 bases and J by 0 bases, with 10 bases between. The DNA for the CDR3 is TGTGCCAGCAGTTCTGGTAGGGGCTCCTACAATGAGCAGTTCTTC. Its protein product is CASSSGRGSYNEQFF.

This clonotype showed up many times. The genes are TRBV15 and TRBJ1-1; 7 positions match TRBD1. The CDR3 consists of 16 residues. Trimming took 0 bases from V and 5 from J; bases not matched to a gene: 9. Germline V gene sequence: CDR1 LNHNV, CDR2 YYDKDF (reference sequence). CDR3 nucleotides: TGTGCCACCAGCAGAGATGAGGGGGACAGACCTACTGAAGCTTTCTTT. Translated: CATSRDEGDRPTEAFF. The complete variable domain, with remaining parts taken from reference TRBV15 and TRBJ1-1, reads DAMVIQNPRYQVTQFGKPVTLSCSQTLNHNVMYWYQQKSSQAPKLLFHYYDKDFNNEADTPDNFQSRRPNTSFCFLDIRSPGLGDTAMYLCATSRDEGDRPTEAFFGQGTRLTVV.

Many counts were recorded for this clonotype. This sequence joins TRBV5-1 and TRBJ2-3; tentative D call: TRBD2 (6 bases). CDR1 SGHRS and CDR2 YFSETQ come from the germline V gene. CDR3 length equals 13 residues. V was clipped by 4 bases and J by 1 base, with 7 bases between them. The CDR3 nucleotides read TGCGCCAGCAGCGCTAGCGGCACAGATACGCAGTATTTT. Residues: CASSASGTDTQYF.

The sample holds many counts of this clonotype. This rearrangement joins TRBV9 to TRBJ2-3; TRBD1 agrees at 8 bases. The CDR3 is 13 amino acids. The V gene's germline CDR1 is SGDLS and CDR2 YYNGEE. The trim removed 2 bases at V and 6 bases at J, leaving 2 bases unmatched. The CDR3 bases are TGTGCCAGCAGCGTGGGACAGGTGGATACGCAGTATTTT. It yields the protein CASSVGQVDTQYF.

This clonotype has a handful of counts. This chain links TRBV20-1 with TRBJ1-2; D may be TRBD1 (5 bases). CDR1 is DFQATT, CDR2 SNEGSKA, per germline (reference sequence). The CDR3 is 17 amino acids. V shed 6 bases and J shed 4 bases, with 27 bases lying between them. The CDR3 protein is CSASPTDNWGVFYGYTF. Here the CDR3 DNA reads TGCAGTGCCAGCCCCACCGACAATTGGGGGGTATTCTATGGCTACACCTTC.

The table lists this clonotype with a few counts. The rearrangement links TRBV3-1 to TRBJ1-1, with D hard to call. Looked up from germline, CDR1 is LGHDT and CDR2 is YNNKEL (reference sequence). There are 12 residues in the CDR3. V lost 3 bases to trimming and J lost 6 bases, with 8 bases between them. The CDR3 loop reads CASSQVDSEAFF. The CDR3 coding sequence is TGTGCCAGCAGCCAGGTAGATTCTGAAGCTTTCTTT.

The sample holds many counts of this clonotype. This chain connects TRBV2 to TRBJ1-1; D is ambiguous. Trimming cost V 4 bases and J 0 bases, with 6 bases left between them. The CDR3 has 13 amino acids. Germline V gene lookup returns CDR1 SNHLY and CDR2 FYNNEI. CDR3 bases: TGTGCCAGCAGTGGATTGATGAACACTGAAGCTTTCTTT. Encoded protein: CASSGLMNTEAFF.

The sample holds many counts of this clonotype. The rearrangement joins TRBV20-1 to TRBJ2-3; D is perhaps TRBD2 (5 bases). V was cut by 3 bases and J by 2 bases, with 12 bases left in between. The germline V gene encodes CDR1 DFQATT and CDR2 SNEGSKA (reference sequence). The CDR3 consists of 14 residues. In DNA form, the CDR3 reads TGCAGTGCTAGGACTAACCTTAACACAGATACGCAGTATTTT. It encodes CSARTNLNTDTQYF.

This clonotype has only a few counts. The gene calls are TRBV7-3 and TRBJ2-6; D is unresolved. The V end lost 4 bases, the J end lost 2 bases, and 9 bases lay between the germline ends. The CDR3 runs 15 residues. The germline V gene encodes CDR1 SGHTA and CDR2 FQGTGA. CDR3 loop: CASSSFVAGANVLTF. CDR3 DNA: TGTGCCAGCAGCTCCTTCGTGGCTGGGGCCAACGTCCTGACTTTC.

Many counts were recorded for this clonotype. The chain couples TRBV7-3 to TRBJ2-2; 9 positions match TRBD2. This CDR3 has 15 amino acids. The germline V gene has CDR1 SGHTA and CDR2 FQGTGA. V shed 6 bases and J 0 bases; nucleotides not matched to a gene: 2. CDR3 coding DNA: TGTGCCAGCAGGGCTAGCGGGGCGAACACCGGGGAGCTGTTTTTT. Translating gives CASRASGANTGELFF.

Note on this clonotype: A much larger clone is a single base away; this may be a read error. The rearrangement joins TRBV20-1 to TRBJ1-5, with TRBD1 matching 8 bases. Germline lookup yields CDR1 DFQATT and CDR2 SNEGSKA (reference sequence). The CDR3 spans 16 residues. The CDR3 loop is CSASYPQGARNRPQHF. The CDR3 DNA sequence: TGCAGTGCTTCCTATCCTCAGGGGGCTCGCAATCGGCCCCAGCATTTT.

This clonotype was observed at least ten times. The V and J genes are TRBV4-2 and TRBJ2-2, with 8 positions matching TRBD2. The V and J ends lost 1 base and 4 bases, in that order; junction bases with no gene match: 2. Per germline, CDR1 LGHNA and CDR2 YNFKEQ. The CDR3 contains 15 residues. The CDR3 DNA is TGTGCCAGCAGCCAAGGGACTAGCACCACCGGGGAGCTGTTTTTT. Amino acid sequence: CASSQGTSTTGELFF.

The chain recombines TRBV7-2 with TRBJ1-6; D gene uncertain. The germline gives CDR1 SGHTA, CDR2 FQGNSA. The length of the CDR3 is 14 residues. Trimming pared 1 base from V and 7 bases from J, leaving 8 bases between. CDR3 residues: CASSLGRQNSPLHF. CDR3 DNA sequence: TGTGCCAGCAGCTTAGGGCGGCAGAATTCACCCCTCCACTTT.

This clonotype was observed a few times. The genes are TRBV5-5 and TRBJ2-1; the match to TRBD2 covers 8 bases. Losses at the gene ends were 2 bases for V and 8 bases for J; bases not matched to a gene: 6. The CDR3 consists of 14 residues. CDR1 is SGHKS and CDR2 is YYEKEE in the germline V gene (reference sequence). Here the CDR3 reads CASSFGLAGDEQFF. The CDR3 DNA reads as TGTGCCAGCAGCTTTGGACTAGCCGGGGATGAGCAGTTCTTC. Filled out from reference TRBV5-5 and TRBJ2-1, the complete variable domain reads DAGVTQSPTHLIKTRGQQVTLRCSPISGHKSVSWYQQVLGQGPQFIFQYYEKEERGRGNFPDRFSARQFPNYSSELNVNALLLGDSALYLCASSFGLAGDEQFFGPGTRLTVL.

This chain uses TRBV9 with TRBJ1-5; 7 bases fit TRBD1. Germline CDR1 is SGDLS and CDR2 is YYNGEE. Trimming took 4 bases from V and 5 from J; bases not matched to a gene: 6. The CDR3 spans 14 residues. The CDR3 DNA reads TGTGCCAGCAGCCCTGGGACAGACCATCAGCCCCAGCATTTT. Translation: CASSPGTDHQPQHF. The whole variable domain, remainder taken from reference TRBV9 and TRBJ1-5, is DSGVTQTPKHLITATGQRVTLRCSPRSGDLSVYWYQQSLDQGLQFLIQYYNGEERAKGNILERFSAQQFPDLHSELNLSSLELGDSALYFCASSPGTDHQPQHFGDGTRLSIL.